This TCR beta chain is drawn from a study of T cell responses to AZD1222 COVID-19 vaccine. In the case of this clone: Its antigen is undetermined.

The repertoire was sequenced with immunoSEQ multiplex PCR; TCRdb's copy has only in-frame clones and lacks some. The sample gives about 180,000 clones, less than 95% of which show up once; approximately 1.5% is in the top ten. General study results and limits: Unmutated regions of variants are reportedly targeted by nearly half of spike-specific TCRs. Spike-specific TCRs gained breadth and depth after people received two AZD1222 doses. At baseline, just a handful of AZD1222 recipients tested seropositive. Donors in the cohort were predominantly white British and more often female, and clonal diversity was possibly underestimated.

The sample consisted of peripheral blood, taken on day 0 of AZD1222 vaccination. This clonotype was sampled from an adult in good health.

The CDR3, as DNA: TGTGCCAGCAGTTTATTAAACGCCGACGAGCAGTACTTC. Encoded protein: CASSLLNADEQYF. The chain is built from TRBV27 and TRBJ2-7, with D uncertain. This CDR3 contains 13 residues. CDR1 and CDR2 from the germline V gene are MNHEY and SMNVEV (reference sequence). Between the trimmed V and J ends, which lost 1 base and 5 bases, there was a span of 9 bases.